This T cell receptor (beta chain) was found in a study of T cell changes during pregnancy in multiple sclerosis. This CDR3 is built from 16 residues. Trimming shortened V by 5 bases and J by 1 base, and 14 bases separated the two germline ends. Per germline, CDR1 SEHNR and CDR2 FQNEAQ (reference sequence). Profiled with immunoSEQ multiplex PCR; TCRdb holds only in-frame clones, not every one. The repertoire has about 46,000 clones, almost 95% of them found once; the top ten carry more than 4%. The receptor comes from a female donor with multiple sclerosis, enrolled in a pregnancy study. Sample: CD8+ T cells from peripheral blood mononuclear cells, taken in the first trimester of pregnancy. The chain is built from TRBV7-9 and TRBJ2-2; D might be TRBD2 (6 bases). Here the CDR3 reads CASSANRGKNTGELFF. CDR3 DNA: TGTGCCAGCAGCGCAAACCGGGGGAAGAACACCGGGGAGCTGTTTTTT.